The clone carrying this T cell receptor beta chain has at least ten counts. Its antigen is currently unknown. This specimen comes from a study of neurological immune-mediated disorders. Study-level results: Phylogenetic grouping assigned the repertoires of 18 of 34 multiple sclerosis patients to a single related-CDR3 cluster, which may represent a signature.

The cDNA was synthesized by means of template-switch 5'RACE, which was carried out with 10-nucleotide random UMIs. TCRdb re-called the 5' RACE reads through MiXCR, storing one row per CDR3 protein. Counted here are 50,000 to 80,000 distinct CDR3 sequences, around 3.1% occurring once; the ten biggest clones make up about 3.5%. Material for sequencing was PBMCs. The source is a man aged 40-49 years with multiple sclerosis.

The CDR3 region is CASTLGYYGYTF. In DNA form, the CDR3 reads TGTGCCAGCACCTTAGGTTACTATGGCTACACCTTC. The genes are TRBV6-1 and TRBJ1-2; D not resolved. Between the trimmed V and J ends, which lost 7 bases and 3 bases, there was a span of 9 bases. CDR1 and CDR2 from the germline V gene are MNHNS and SASEGT. This CDR3 region has 12 residues.